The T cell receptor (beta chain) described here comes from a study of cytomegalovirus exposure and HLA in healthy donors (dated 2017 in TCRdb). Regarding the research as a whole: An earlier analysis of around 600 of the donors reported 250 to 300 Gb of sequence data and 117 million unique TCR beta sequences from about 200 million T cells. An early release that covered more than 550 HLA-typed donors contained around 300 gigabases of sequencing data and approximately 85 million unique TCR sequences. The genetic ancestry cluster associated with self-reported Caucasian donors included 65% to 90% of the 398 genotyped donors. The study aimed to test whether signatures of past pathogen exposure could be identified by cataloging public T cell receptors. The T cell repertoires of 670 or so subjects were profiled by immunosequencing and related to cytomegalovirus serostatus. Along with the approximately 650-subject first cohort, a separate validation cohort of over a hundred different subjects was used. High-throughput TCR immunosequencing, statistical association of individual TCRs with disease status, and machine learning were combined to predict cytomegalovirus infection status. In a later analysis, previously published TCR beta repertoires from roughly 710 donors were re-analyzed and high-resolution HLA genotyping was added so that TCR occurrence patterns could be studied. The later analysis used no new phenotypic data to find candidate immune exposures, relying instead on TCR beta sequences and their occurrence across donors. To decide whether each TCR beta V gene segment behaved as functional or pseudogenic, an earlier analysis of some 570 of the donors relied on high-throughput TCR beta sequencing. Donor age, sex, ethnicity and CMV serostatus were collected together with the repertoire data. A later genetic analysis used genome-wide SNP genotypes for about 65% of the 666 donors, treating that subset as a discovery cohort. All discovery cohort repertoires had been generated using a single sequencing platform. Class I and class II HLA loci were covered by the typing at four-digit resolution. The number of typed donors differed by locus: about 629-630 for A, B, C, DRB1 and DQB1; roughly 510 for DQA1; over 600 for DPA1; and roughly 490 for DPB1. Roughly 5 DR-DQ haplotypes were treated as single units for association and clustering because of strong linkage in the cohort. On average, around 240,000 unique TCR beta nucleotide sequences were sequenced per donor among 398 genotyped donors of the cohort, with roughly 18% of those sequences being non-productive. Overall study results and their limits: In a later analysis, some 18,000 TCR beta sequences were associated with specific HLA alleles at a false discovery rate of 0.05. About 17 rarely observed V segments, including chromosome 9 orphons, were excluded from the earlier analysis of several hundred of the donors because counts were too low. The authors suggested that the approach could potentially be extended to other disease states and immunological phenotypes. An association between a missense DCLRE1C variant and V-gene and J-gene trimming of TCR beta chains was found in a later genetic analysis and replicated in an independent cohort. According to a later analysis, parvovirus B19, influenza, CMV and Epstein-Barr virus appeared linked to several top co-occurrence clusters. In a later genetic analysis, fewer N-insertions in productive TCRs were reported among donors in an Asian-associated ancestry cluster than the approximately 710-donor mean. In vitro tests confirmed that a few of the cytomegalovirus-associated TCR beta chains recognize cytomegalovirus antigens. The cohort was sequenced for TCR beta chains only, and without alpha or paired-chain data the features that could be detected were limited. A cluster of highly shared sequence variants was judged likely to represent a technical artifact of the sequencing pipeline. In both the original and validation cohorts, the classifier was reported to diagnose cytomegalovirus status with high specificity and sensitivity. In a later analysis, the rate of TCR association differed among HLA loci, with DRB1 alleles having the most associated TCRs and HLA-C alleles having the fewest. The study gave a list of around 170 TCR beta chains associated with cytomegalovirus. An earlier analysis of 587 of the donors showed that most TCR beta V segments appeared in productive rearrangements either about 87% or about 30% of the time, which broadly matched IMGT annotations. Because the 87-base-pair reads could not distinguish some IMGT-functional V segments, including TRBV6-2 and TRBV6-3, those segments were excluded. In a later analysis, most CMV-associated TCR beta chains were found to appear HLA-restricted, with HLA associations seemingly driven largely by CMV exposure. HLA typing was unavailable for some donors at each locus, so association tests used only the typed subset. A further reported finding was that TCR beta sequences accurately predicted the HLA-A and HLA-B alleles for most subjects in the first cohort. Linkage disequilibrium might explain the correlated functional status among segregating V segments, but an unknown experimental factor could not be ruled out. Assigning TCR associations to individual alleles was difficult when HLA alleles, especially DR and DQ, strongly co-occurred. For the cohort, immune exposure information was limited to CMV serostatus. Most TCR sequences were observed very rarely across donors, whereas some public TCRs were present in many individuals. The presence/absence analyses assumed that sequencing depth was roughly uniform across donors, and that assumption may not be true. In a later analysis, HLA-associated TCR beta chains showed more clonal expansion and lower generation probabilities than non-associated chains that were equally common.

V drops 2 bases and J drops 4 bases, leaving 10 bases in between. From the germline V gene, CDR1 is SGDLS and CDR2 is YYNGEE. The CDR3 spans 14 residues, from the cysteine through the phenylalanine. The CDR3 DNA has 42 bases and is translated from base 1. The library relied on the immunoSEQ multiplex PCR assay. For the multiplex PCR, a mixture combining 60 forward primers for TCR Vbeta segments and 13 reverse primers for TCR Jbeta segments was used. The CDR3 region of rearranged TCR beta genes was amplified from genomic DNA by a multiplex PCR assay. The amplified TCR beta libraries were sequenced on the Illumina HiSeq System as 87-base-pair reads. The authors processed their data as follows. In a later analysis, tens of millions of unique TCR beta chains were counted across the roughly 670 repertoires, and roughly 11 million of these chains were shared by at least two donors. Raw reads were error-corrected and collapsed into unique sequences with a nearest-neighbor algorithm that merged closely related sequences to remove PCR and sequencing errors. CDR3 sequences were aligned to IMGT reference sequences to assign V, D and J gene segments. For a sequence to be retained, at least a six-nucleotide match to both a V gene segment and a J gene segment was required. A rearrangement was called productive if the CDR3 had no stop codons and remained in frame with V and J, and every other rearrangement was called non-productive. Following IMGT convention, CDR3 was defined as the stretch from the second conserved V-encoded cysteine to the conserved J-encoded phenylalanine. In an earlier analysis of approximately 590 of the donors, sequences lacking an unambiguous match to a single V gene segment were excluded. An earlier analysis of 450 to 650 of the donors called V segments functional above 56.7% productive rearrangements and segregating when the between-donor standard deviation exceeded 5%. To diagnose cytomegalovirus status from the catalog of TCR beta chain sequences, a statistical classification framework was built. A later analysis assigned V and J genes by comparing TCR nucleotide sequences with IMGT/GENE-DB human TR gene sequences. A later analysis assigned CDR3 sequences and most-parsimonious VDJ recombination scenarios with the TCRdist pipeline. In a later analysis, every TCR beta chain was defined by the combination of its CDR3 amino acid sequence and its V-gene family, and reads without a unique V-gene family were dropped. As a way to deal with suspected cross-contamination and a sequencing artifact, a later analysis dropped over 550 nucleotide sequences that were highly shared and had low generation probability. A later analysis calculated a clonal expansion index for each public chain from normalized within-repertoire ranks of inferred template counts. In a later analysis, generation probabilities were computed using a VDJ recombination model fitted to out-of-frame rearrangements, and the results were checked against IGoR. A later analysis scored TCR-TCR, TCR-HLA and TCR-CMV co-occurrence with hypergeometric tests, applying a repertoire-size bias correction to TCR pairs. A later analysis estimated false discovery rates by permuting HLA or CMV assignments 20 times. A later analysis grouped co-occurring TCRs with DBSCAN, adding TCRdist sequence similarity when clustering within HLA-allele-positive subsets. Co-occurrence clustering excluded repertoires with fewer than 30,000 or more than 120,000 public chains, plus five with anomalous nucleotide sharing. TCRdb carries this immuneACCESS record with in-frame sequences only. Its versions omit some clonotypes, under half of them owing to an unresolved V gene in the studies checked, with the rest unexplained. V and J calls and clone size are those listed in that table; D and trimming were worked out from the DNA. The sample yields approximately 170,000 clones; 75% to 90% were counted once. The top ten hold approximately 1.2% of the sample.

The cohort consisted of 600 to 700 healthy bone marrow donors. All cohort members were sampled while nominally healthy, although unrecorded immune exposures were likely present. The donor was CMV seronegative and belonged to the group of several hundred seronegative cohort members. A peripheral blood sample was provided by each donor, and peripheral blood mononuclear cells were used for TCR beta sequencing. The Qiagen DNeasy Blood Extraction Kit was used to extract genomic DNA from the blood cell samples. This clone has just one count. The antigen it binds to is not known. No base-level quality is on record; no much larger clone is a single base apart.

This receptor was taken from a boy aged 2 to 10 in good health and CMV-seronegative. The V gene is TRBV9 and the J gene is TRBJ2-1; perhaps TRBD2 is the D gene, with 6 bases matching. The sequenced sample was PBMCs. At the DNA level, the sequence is TGTGCCAGCAGCGTCGGTAGCGGTTACAATGAGCAGTTCTTC. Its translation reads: CASSVGSGYNEQFF.